These T cell receptor beta chains were read from a single sample in a study of T cell responses to AZD1222 COVID-19 vaccine. Data came from immunoSEQ multiplex PCR; TCRdb stores just in-frame clones and leaves some out. Among roughly 120,000 clones listed, over 75% were seen once. This material consisted of peripheral blood, taken on day 0 of AZD1222 vaccination. The receptor source for this set is an adult in good health. The CDR3 runs from the conserved cysteine through the conserved F or W. D genes are given only for firm matches. Only some rows state a clone size, as once, few, many or a class for expanded clones.

>.|TRBJ1-2|TRBV12-3/TRBV12-4|.
CASRDRRQGGYTF
TGTGCCAGCAGAGACAGGAGGCAAGGTGGCTACACCTTC
>once|TRBJ1-1|TRBV11-3|.
CASSLVMGNTEAFF
TGTGCCAGCAGCTTAGTCATGGGCAATACTGAAGCTTTCTTT
>.|TRBJ1-1|TRBV6-5|.
CASSYNQVAGTEAFF
TGTGCCAGCAGTTACAATCAGGTTGCGGGCACTGAAGCTTTCTTT
>.|TRBJ2-3|TRBV20-1|TRBD2
CSASTGTSGGWGRTDTQYF
TGCAGTGCTAGTACCGGGACTAGCGGGGGTTGGGGTCGGACAGATACGCAGTATTTT
>.|TRBJ2-2|TRBV7-8|.
CASKKLAGRNTGELFF
TGTGCCAGCAAGAAGTTGGCGGGACGGAACACCGGGGAGCTGTTTTTT
>.|TRBJ1-5|TRBV5-6|.
CASNQGGRNQPQHF
TGTGCCAGCAACCAGGGAGGGAGGAATCAGCCCCAGCATTTT
>.|TRBJ2-7|TRBV19|.
CASSITRGYGEQYF
TGTGCCAGTAGTATCACTAGAGGTTACGGCGAGCAGTACTTC
>.|TRBJ1-5|TRBV24-1|.
CATSGGRDQPQHF
TGTGCCACCAGTGGGGGACGGGATCAGCCCCAGCATTTT
>.|TRBJ1-2|TRBV7-6|TRBD1
CASSTQQGDNYGYTF
TGTGCCAGCAGCACACAACAGGGGGACAACTATGGCTACACCTTC
>.|TRBJ2-5|TRBV6-5|TRBD2
CASNSASGGQETQYF
TGTGCCAGCAACTCGGCTAGCGGGGGACAAGAGACCCAGTACTTC
>.|TRBJ2-7|TRBV5-8|.
CASSTPPYEQYF
TGTGCCAGCAGCACCCCGCCCTACGAGCAGTACTTC
>few|TRBJ1-3|TRBV30|TRBD1
CAWSPRGRYGNTIYF
TGTGCCTGGAGTCCCAGGGGGCGCTATGGAAACACCATATATTTT
>.|TRBJ2-5|TRBV11-3|TRBD2
CASSVSGLAGTETQYF
TGTGCCAGCAGCGTCTCGGGACTAGCGGGAACAGAGACCCAGTACTTC
>.|TRBJ1-5|TRBV9|.
CASSVGSGNQPQHF
TGTGCCAGCAGCGTAGGGTCCGGGAATCAGCCCCAGCATTTT
>.|TRBJ2-7|TRBV4-1|TRBD2
CASSLHAGLASYEQYF
TGCGCCAGCAGCCTTCACGCGGGACTAGCGTCCTACGAGCAGTACTTC
>.|TRBJ2-7|TRBV27|TRBD2
CASSLREYTHEQYF
TGTGCCAGCAGTCTGCGGGAGTATACCCACGAGCAGTACTTC
>.|TRBJ1-2|TRBV3-1/TRBV3-2|.
CASSQPPYGYTF
TGTGCCAGCAGCCAACCCCCCTATGGCTACACCTTC
>.|TRBJ1-1|TRBV4-1|.
CASSQPTSMNTEAFF
TGCGCCAGCAGCCAACCGACAAGCATGAACACTGAAGCTTTCTTT
>.|TRBJ2-7|TRBV15|.
CATRNGGAPKEQYF
TGTGCCACCAGGAACGGGGGAGCTCCTAAGGAGCAGTACTTC
>.|TRBJ1-6|TRBV28|.
CASSPLGGGNSPLHF
TGTGCCAGCAGTCCCTTAGGGGGAGGAAATTCACCCCTCCACTTT
>.|TRBJ1-1|TRBV6-5|TRBD1
CASSTDRMVTEAFF
TGTGCCAGCAGTACGGACAGGATGGTAACTGAAGCTTTCTTT
>.|TRBJ1-3|TRBV27|.
CASSLGPEGGSGNTIYF
TGTGCCAGCAGTTTGGGACCGGAGGGCGGCTCTGGAAACACCATATATTTT
>.|TRBJ1-2|TRBV19|.
CASRFRGDSPYGYTF
TGTGCCAGTAGATTCCGGGGAGACTCCCCCTATGGCTACACCTTC
>.|TRBJ1-3|TRBV4-2|.
CASSQDSQGSGNTIYF
TGTGCCAGCAGCCAAGATAGCCAAGGCTCTGGAAACACCATATATTTT
>.|TRBJ2-2|TRBV29-1|TRBD2
CSVETYLAGGTGELFF
TGCAGCGTTGAAACGTATCTAGCGGGGGGGACCGGGGAGCTGTTTTTT
>.|TRBJ2-2|TRBV11-3|TRBD2
CASSSGLAGGRGGELFF
TGTGCCAGCAGCTCCGGACTAGCGGGGGGAAGGGGCGGGGAGCTGTTTTTT
>.|TRBJ2-4|TRBV19|TRBD1
CASTRDSSKNIQYF
TGTGCCAGTACCAGGGACAGTTCTAAAAACATTCAGTACTTC
>.|TRBJ1-5|TRBV7-9|.
CASSSGGAHNQPQHF
TGTGCCAGCAGCTCTGGCGGGGCCCACAATCAGCCCCAGCATTTT
>.|TRBJ1-6|TRBV19|.
CASSRQNPYNSPLHF
TGTGCCAGTAGTAGACAGAATCCTTATAATTCACCCCTCCACTTT
>.|TRBJ1-1|TRBV3-1/TRBV3-2|TRBD1
CASSQVDRANTRAFF
TGTGCCAGCAGCCAGGTGGACAGGGCTAACACTCGAGCTTTCTTT
>.|TRBJ1-6|TRBV6-4|.
CASGDSQDSPLHF
TGTGCCAGCGGCGACAGCCAGGATTCACCCCTCCACTTT
>.|TRBJ1-5|TRBV7-2|.
CASSTGRSNQPQHF
TGTGCCAGCAGTACAGGGAGAAGCAATCAGCCCCAGCATTTT
>once|TRBJ1-1|TRBV18|.
CASSPSRQGGMNTEAFF
TGTGCCAGCTCACCAAGTAGGCAGGGAGGGATGAACACTGAAGCTTTCTTT
>few|TRBJ2-1|TRBV11-2|.
CASSFTGRTAGNEQFF
TGTGCCAGCAGCTTCACGGGACGCACCGCGGGGAATGAGCAGTTCTTC
>.|TRBJ2-1|TRBV7-9|TRBD2
CASSLGLAGGPHEQFF
TGTGCCAGCAGCTTAGGACTAGCGGGGGGGCCCCATGAGCAGTTCTTC
>.|TRBJ2-1|TRBV14|TRBD2
CASSRLTSGSYNEQFF
TGTGCCAGCAGCCGTTTAACTAGCGGCTCCTACAATGAGCAGTTCTTC
>.|TRBJ2-5|TRBV21-1|.
CASSLRLAGEETQYF
TGTGCCAGCAGCCTTCGACTAGCGGGAGAAGAGACCCAGTACTTC
>.|TRBJ1-3|TRBV28|.
CASRLRGRRMNGNTIYF
TGTGCCAGCAGACTCCGGGGACGTCGTATGAACGGAAACACCATATATTTT
>once|TRBJ1-1|TRBV14|TRBD1
CASSQHGTGLREAFF
TGTGCCAGCAGCCAACACGGGACAGGGCTAAGAGAAGCTTTCTTT
>.|TRBJ1-4|TRBV5-6|.
CASSFGGNNEKLFF
TGTGCCAGCAGTTTCGGAGGTAATAATGAAAAACTGTTTTTT
>.|TRBJ2-3|TRBV27|.
CASSFEGDTQYF
TGTGCCAGCAGTTTTGAGGGGGATACGCAGTATTTT
>few|TRBJ2-1|TRBV10-3|.
CAISESVEFYEQFF
TGTGCCATCAGTGAGTCAGTGGAGTTCTATGAGCAGTTCTTC
>.|TRBJ1-4|TRBV4-2|.
CASSQGGLWEKLFF
TGTGCCAGCAGCCAAGGGGGCCTGTGGGAAAAACTGTTTTTT
>.|TRBJ2-1|TRBV3-1/TRBV3-2|TRBD2
CASSQQRGAGDEQFF
TGTGCCAGCAGCCAACAGCGGGGGGCGGGGGATGAGCAGTTCTTC
>once|TRBJ2-5|TRBV28|.
CASSVPGGKKTQYF
TGTGCCAGCAGTGTCCCCGGGGGTAAGAAGACCCAGTACTTC
>once|TRBJ2-2|TRBV6-1|.
CASSEGGTAVGLFF
TGTGCCAGCAGTGAAGGGGGGACCGCCGTCGGGCTGTTTTTT
>.|TRBJ2-7|TRBV3-1/TRBV3-2|TRBD2
CASSQGRTSGRYEQYF
TGTGCCAGCAGCCAAGGGAGGACTAGCGGCCGTTACGAGCAGTACTTC
>.|TRBJ2-5|TRBV18|.
CASSPPAPAETQYF
TGTGCCAGCTCACCCCCTGCTCCCGCAGAGACCCAGTACTTC
>.|TRBJ2-7|TRBV19|.
CASSPGESYEQYF
TGTGCCAGTAGTCCGGGGGAGTCCTACGAGCAGTACTTC
>.|TRBJ1-6|TRBV19|.
CASIETGEYNSPLHF
TGTGCCAGTATCGAGACAGGCGAATATAATTCACCCCTCCACTTT
>once|TRBJ2-7|TRBV30|.
CACMTTVSYEQYF
TGTGCCTGCATGACGACGGTGTCCTACGAGCAGTACTTC
>once|TRBJ1-3|TRBV19|TRBD1
CASSVSRDRGLAGNTIYF
TGTGCCAGTAGTGTGAGCCGGGACAGGGGGCTGGCTGGAAACACCATATATTTT
>.|TRBJ1-1|TRBV6-5|.
CASSYSTASTNTEAFF
TGTGCCAGCAGTTACTCGACAGCCAGTACGAACACTGAAGCTTTCTTT
>once|TRBJ1-2|TRBV19|.
CASSSPPGENYGYTF
TGTGCCAGTAGTAGTCCTCCGGGGGAGAACTATGGCTACACCTTC
>.|TRBJ2-2|TRBV24-1|.
CATSAQGRNTGELFF
TGTGCCACCAGTGCACAGGGAAGGAACACCGGGGAGCTGTTTTTT
>.|TRBJ2-7|TRBV9|.
CASSVSGASGYEQYF
TGTGCCAGCAGCGTTTCGGGGGCTAGCGGCTACGAGCAGTACTTC
>few|TRBJ2-7|TRBV15|.
CATSRDSQGYEQYF
TGTGCCACCAGCAGGGACTCTCAGGGCTACGAGCAGTACTTC
>.|TRBJ1-2|TRBV7-9|TRBD1
CASSLETGPNGYTF
TGTGCCAGCAGCTTAGAGACAGGGCCCAATGGCTACACCTTC
>.|TRBJ1-1|TRBV19|.
CASSIDLGQQAFF
TGTGCCAGTAGTATAGATCTAGGGCAACAAGCTTTCTTT
>.|TRBJ2-1|TRBV7-9|.
CASSRTEIYNEQFF
TGTGCCAGCAGCCGGACAGAAATTTACAATGAGCAGTTCTTC